This T cell receptor (beta chain) was identified in a study of shared clonotypes between healthy human individuals. The CDR3 consists of 14 residues. The ends were cut back, 7 bases at V and 5 bases at J, with 18 bases in the middle. The germline V gene encodes CDR1 MNHNS and CDR2 SASEGT. Sorted-subset replicate PCR reactions were performed with approximately 0.2 ug DNA, corresponding to about 32,000 T cell genomes. Assay used: immunoSEQ multiplex PCR; TCRdb lists only in-frame clones, some missing. Seen here are 950,000 to 1,100,000 clones, approximately 70% observed once, and the top ten hold approximately 1.5%.

The origin of this receptor is a man aged 18 to 30 in good health. The chain recombines TRBV6-1 with TRBJ2-7; no clear D gene. Sequencing was done on a sample of memory CD4+ T cells sorted from blood. Subset described: CD45RA-negative fraction. The CDR3 DNA follows: TGTGCCAGCAATTCGGGCAGGCCCTCTGACGAGCAGTACTTC. This sequence encodes CASNSGRPSDEQYF.